The next 2 T cell receptor beta chains were all read from a single sample in a study of shared clonotypes between healthy human individuals. Sequencing used immunoSEQ multiplex PCR; TCRdb keeps in-frame clones, though not all of them. Among about 2.2 million clones listed, 85% to 95% were seen once. Terminally differentiated effector memory CD45RA+ cells were left out of the naive CD8 fraction, which was CD45RO-negative and positively selected for CCR7. Sequencing was done on a sample of naive CD8+ T cells from PBMCs. The receptors originated from a man between 18 and 29 years old in good health. Some clones in this sample may be carry-over from other donors' samples.

This clone was observed a handful of times. The rearrangement links TRBV27 to TRBJ1-2, with D possibly matching TRBD1 (5 bases). Germline CDR1 is MNHEY and CDR2 is SMNVEV (reference sequence). This CDR3 spans 14 amino acids. V was pared by 7 bases and J by 5 bases, with 17 bases between. The CDR3 bases are TGTGCCAGCACCCCCGAGCGGGGCGGTTATGGCTACACCTTC. This gives the protein CASTPERGGYGYTF.

The J gene is TRBJ2-3, the V gene TRBV7-9; D is perhaps TRBD2 (6 bases). Trimming removed 1 base from V and 3 bases from J, with 14 bases in between. This CDR3 has 16 residues. Germline V lookup: CDR1 SEHNR, CDR2 FQNEAQ (reference sequence). The CDR3, as DNA: TGTGCCAGCAGCTTAGTTGGGGCGGGGCCTACAGATACGCAGTATTTT. Protein: CASSLVGAGPTDTQYF.